This T cell receptor (beta chain) was identified during a study of Ad26.COV2.S vaccination and SARS-CoV-2 variants. The CDR3 is made up of 17 amino acids. The ends were cut back, 0 bases at V and 0 bases at J, with 13 bases in the middle. The germline V gene encodes CDR1 SEHNR and CDR2 FQNEAQ (reference sequence). Data came from immunoSEQ multiplex PCR; TCRdb stores just in-frame clones and leaves some out. The sample lists 300,000 to 400,000 clones, approximately 87% seen once, with around 5% in the top ten. Study-wide points: In TCR breadth and depth analyses, total T cell responses may have been underestimated. Spike-specific TCR breadth in vaccine recipients exceeded that seen in placebo recipients. Across vaccine and placebo recipients, the breadth of non-spike TCRs was similar. It was reported that spike-specific CD8+ and CD4+ T cell responses were substantially broad after vaccination.

In the case of this clone: Its antigen is as yet unknown.

This sample's treatment: about 20 received Ad26.COV2.S at low or high dose, single or two shots; about 5 received placebo; per-sample allocation not given. Sampling was done on day 63 after the first vaccine or placebo injection. The source is a person aged 18-65 years who received the Ad26.COV2.S COVID-19 vaccine or a placebo. The gene calls are TRBV7-9 and TRBJ2-3, with D unclear. Sequences were derived from peripheral blood, sampled in a trial of Ad26.COV2.S vaccine versus placebo. Here the CDR3 reads CASSLASVGTSTDTQYF. In DNA form, the CDR3 reads TGTGCCAGCAGCTTAGCGTCGGTGGGCACCAGCACAGATACGCAGTATTTT.